Here is one T cell receptor (beta chain) with its context. This record comes from a study of blood T cell repertoires in COVID-19. The length of the CDR3 is 19 residues. Germline V CDR1 and CDR2: MDHEN, SYDVKM. Trimming removed 3 bases at V and 9 bases at J, with 30 bases between. Data came from immunoSEQ multiplex PCR; TCRdb stores just in-frame clones and leaves some out. The repertoire holds around 200,000 clones, with 80% to 90% as singletons. The rearrangement joins TRBV28 to TRBJ2-1, with D perhaps matching TRBD2 (7 bases). The specimen was peripheral blood. This clonotype was obtained from a woman over 75 with acute or convalescent COVID-19. This chain's CDR3 is CASSFGGLGGGGPPGEQFF. The CDR3 nucleotides are TGTGCCAGCAGTTTCGGGGGCCTTGGGGGGGGCGGGCCCCCCGGTGAGCAGTTCTTC.